The present entry profiles one T cell receptor beta chain with its context. This clonotype was seen a handful of times. The specificity of this receptor is unknown. No clone much larger than this one lies a single base away; base qualities are absent. For repertoire sequencing, the TCR beta CDR3 regions were amplified from RNA transcripts. HTBI primers and the Qiagen OneStep RT-PCR kit were used in a first-round RT-PCR, which was followed by a second-round multiplex PCR, size selection and purification. The libraries underwent paired-end sequencing with 100 bp reads on an Illumina HiSeq2000. The authors processed their data as follows. SOAPnuke was used to process the reads, removing any read that contained adapters or uncalled bases, had a mean Phred below 15, or lacked an exact match to the constant primer or identifier. High-quality paired reads were merged with COPE v1.2.5. Clonotypes were defined as unique nucleotide sequences and were aligned to IMGT TRB V, D and J references using MiTCR v1.1. Analysis was restricted to V-J combinations with a frequency above 0.0001, which covered about 99% of repertoires. For each V-J combination, a TCR clonal expansion and chaos score was defined as F50 clonal expansion divided by the chaos observed in the TCRdist matrix. Features were reduced by Welch's t-statistics and random forest to more than 10 V-J combinations, which fed a naive Bayes classifier. The similarity between thyroid and blood repertoires was quantified using the Morisita-Horn index. Using fastp trimming at Q25 and MiXCR clonotype assembly, TCRdb reanalyzed the public sequencing data and kept in-frame beta chains. Each CDR3 protein gets just one entry, which takes the most common genes and DNA from the rows behind it. TCRdb's processing, not the authors' own work, is the source of the V and J calls. The sample records a few hundred thousand distinct CDR3 sequences, 35% to 40% of which are singletons. The ten largest clones represent about 4.1% of the sample.

Patients with hyperthyroidism were aged 18 to 65 years, had been newly diagnosed, and had a disease duration of less than 2 months. Patients were excluded if they had other autoimmune diseases, uncontrolled infections, pregnancy or lactation. Diagnosis relied on clinical symptoms, serum thyroxine, TRAb, thyroid ultrasound and orbital computed tomography. Trizol reagent was used to extract the total RNA, and its quality was then checked on an Agilent 2100 Bioanalyzer. The data were taken from a study of Graves' ophthalmopathy and Graves' hyperthyroidism (dated by TCRdb to the late 2010s). General notes on the study: Hyperthyroidism was considered stable if no progression to ophthalmopathy occurred within 18 months of follow-up. To tell Graves' ophthalmopathy apart from Graves' hyperthyroidism, and to predict which patients would progress to ophthalmopathy, the study relied on TCR beta repertoire signatures. To explore V-J signatures that distinguish ophthalmopathy from hyperthyroidism, a discovery set of under 110 patients was enrolled, made up of some 41 with ophthalmopathy and around 60 with stable hyperthyroidism. After sampling, hyperthyroidism patients received methimazole starting at 30 mg daily, and ophthalmopathy patients received high-dose intravenous methylprednisolone. In total, 135 blood samples were TCR-sequenced: around 42 ophthalmopathy, some 75 hyperthyroidism and some 17 hyperthyroidism-to-ophthalmopathy patients. T-cell repertoires of thyroid tissue and blood were compared in more than 5 hyperthyroidism patients. An independent validation cohort was composed of fewer than 20 hyperthyroidism patients and about 17 patients who later progressed from hyperthyroidism to ophthalmopathy. Overall results and qualifications from the work: No statistical method was used to set the sample size in advance, and the investigators knew which group each participant was assigned to. Ophthalmopathy was separated from stable hyperthyroidism by the 13-signature model with just under 90% sensitivity and 81% to 84% specificity in cross-validation and with 80%/75% in the test set. Most of the expanded thyroid clonotypes with a frequency above 0.001 were also detected in blood, and it was suggested that the thyroid immune response may be reflected by blood repertoires. In validation, the model predicted ophthalmopathy progression with 55% to 71% sensitivity and around 72% specificity; 12 predicted patients were CT-confirmed with GO in a median of approximately 6.2 months.

The clonotype originates from an adult man with Graves' hyperthyroidism. Sequencing was done on a sample of peripheral blood or thyroid tissue (not recorded which).

The CDR3 has the sequence CASSLLAGGSTDTQYF. In nucleotide form, the sequence is TGTGCCAGCAGCTTGTTAGCGGGGGGGTCCACAGATACGCAGTATTTT. In this chain, TRBV7-6 is recombined with TRBJ2-3; TRBD2 matches 11 bases in the middle. The CDR3 holds 16 amino acids from the cysteine to the phenylalanine. The kept DNA is CDR3 alone, 48 bases in frame from the first base. Trimming removed 3 bases from V and 2 bases from J; the gene matches leave 4 bases unexplained. CDR1 and CDR2, looked up from the germline V gene, are SGHVS and FNYEAQ.